The 7 T cell receptor beta chains listed next were all sequenced from one sample in a study of T cells in Graves' hyperthyroidism and ophthalmopathy. RNA transcripts served as the template for amplifying TCR beta CDR3 regions. When the TCR CDR3 underwent first-round RT-PCR, the HTBI primer set was used. TCRdb reanalysed the multiplex PCR reads using MiXCR and keeps one entry per CDR3 protein. Here the sample spans nearly 600,000 distinct CDR3 sequences, approximately 15% being singletons. The specimen was blood. The source is a woman younger than 30 with Graves' ophthalmopathy.

The table lists this clonotype with many counts. J is TRBJ2-7 and V is TRBV9, with unresolved D. Per germline, CDR1 SGDLS and CDR2 YYNGEE. The CDR3 is 17 amino acids. The V end was cut by 0 bases, the J end by 0 bases, with 16 bases between. CDR3: CASSVAGSSLGSYEQYF. CDR3 nucleotides: TGTGCCAGCAGCGTAGCTGGGTCAAGTCTCGGCTCCTACGAGCAGTACTTC. Full variable domain (outside the CDR3, taken from reference TRBV9 and TRBJ2-7): DSGVTQTPKHLITATGQRVTLRCSPRSGDLSVYWYQQSLDQGLQFLIQYYNGEERAKGNILERFSAQQFPDLHSELNLSSLELGDSALYFCASSVAGSSLGSYEQYFGPGTRLTVT.

This clonotype occurred many times. This chain connects TRBV11-2 to TRBJ2-5; 13 bases match TRBD2. CDR1 and CDR2 (germline): SGHAT, FQNNGV. J lost 4 bases, V lost 5 bases, and 13 bases had no gene match. This CDR3 spans 18 amino acids. The CDR3 DNA sequence: TGTGCCAGCAGCAACGGGACTAGCGGGATACTCTCCGCAGAGACCCAGTACTTC. Its translation is CASSNGTSGILSAETQYF.

The gene calls are TRBV10-3 and TRBJ2-5; 10 bases are shared with TRBD1. The germline gives CDR1 ENHRY, CDR2 SYGVKD. V shed 10 bases and J 4 bases; nucleotides not matched to a gene: 12. CDR3 length: 15 amino acids. CDR3 bases: TGTGCCACCCAGGACAGGGGGGCCGGGAGAGAGACCCAGTACTTC. Protein product: CATQDRGAGRETQYF.

The V gene is TRBV10-3, the J gene TRBJ1-2, with D possibly TRBD1 on 5 matching bases. Trimming took 2 bases from V and 2 from J, leaving 15 bases between them. CDR1 ENHRY and CDR2 SYGVKD come from the germline V gene. The CDR3 runs to 16 residues. The CDR3, as DNA: TGTGCCATCAGTGAGGGGGGACCGAGAGGGAACTATGGCTACACCTTC. Translation gives CAISEGGPRGNYGYTF.

The sample holds many counts of this clonotype. The chain uses TRBV4-3 and TRBJ2-1; D ambiguous. The germline gives CDR1 LGHNA, CDR2 YSLEER. V was shortened by 0 bases and J by 6 bases, with 9 bases between the two germline ends. The CDR3 is 14 residues long. This CDR3 reads CASSQDHASNEQFF. The CDR3 DNA follows: TGCGCCAGCAGCCAAGATCACGCGTCCAATGAGCAGTTCTTC.

This clonotype was seen many times. The genes are TRBV29-1 and TRBJ2-6; TRBD2 might be the D (6 bases). The CDR3 covers 16 residues. Germline values: CDR1 SQVTM, CDR2 ANQGSEA. Deletions cut 0 bases from V and 4 bases from J, with 13 bases between. CDR3 in DNA: TGCAGCGTTGAAGAAGCGGGTAACCAGGGGGCCAACGTCCTGACTTTC. Its translation: CSVEEAGNQGANVLTF.

This clonotype was recorded a few times. The rearrangement uses TRBV9 and TRBJ2-1; the match to TRBD2 covers 13 bases. Unmatched junction bases numbered 7, after V lost 4 bases and J lost 9 bases. Germline V CDR1 and CDR2: SGDLS, YYNGEE. The CDR3 runs to 15 residues. CDR3 bases: TGTGCCAGCAGCACCGGGACTAGCGGGATCGGTGAGCAGTTCTTC. Its translation: CASSTGTSGIGEQFF.